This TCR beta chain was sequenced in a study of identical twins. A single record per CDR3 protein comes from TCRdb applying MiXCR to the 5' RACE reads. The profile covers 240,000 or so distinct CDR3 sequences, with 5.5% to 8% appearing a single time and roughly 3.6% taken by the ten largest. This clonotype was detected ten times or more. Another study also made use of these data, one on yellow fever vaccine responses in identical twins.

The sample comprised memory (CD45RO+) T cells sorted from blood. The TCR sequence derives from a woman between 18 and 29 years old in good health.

The CDR3 coding sequence is TGTGCCAGCAGTTCCGGGAGGCTTGGGGAGCAGTTCTTC. Amino acid sequence: CASSSGRLGEQFF. The genes are TRBV12-3 or TRBV12-4 and TRBJ2-1; 7 bases line up with TRBD2. The CDR3 covers 13 residues. V lost 4 bases to trimming and J lost 10 bases; unmatched junction nucleotides: 7.